This entry lists 20 T cell receptor beta chains sequenced from one sample in a study of neoadjuvant nivolumab and ipilimumab in lung cancer. TCRdb's table, derived via immunoSEQ multiplex PCR, lists solely in-frame clones and lacks some. The sample records about 33,000 clones, roughly nine tenths being singletons. Source: peripheral blood, taken after neoadjuvant nivolumab, alone or with ipilimumab, at or shortly before surgery. These receptors all stem from an adult with non-small cell lung cancer.

The chain couples TRBV2 to TRBJ2-3, with D perhaps assigned TRBD1 or TRBD2 (5 bases each). CDR3 size: 16 residues. The V end lost 0 bases, the J end lost 2 bases, and 12 bases lay between the germline ends. Germline CDR1 is SNHLY and CDR2 is FYNNEI. The CDR3 bases are TGTGCCAGCAGTGAAGCGGGGGTCCCACACACAGATACGCAGTATTTT. Protein sequence: CASSEAGVPHTDTQYF.

The chain carries TRBV11-2 and TRBJ1-4; D not resolved. CDR3 length equals 15 residues. V gave up 1 base and J gave up 8 bases, with 14 bases separating them. Per germline, CDR1 SGHAT and CDR2 FQNNGV. Here the CDR3 DNA reads TGTGCCAGCAGCTTAGTGCCGGGAGCGGGAGAAAAACTGTTTTTT. Protein product: CASSLVPGAGEKLFF.

Written as DNA, the CDR3 is TGCAGCGTTGAAACCGGGGACAGGGGGTGGCAAGAGACCCAGTACTTC. Amino acid sequence: CSVETGDRGWQETQYF. The rearrangement joins TRBV29-1 to TRBJ2-5; 11 nucleotides agree with TRBD1. The CDR3 loop spans 16 amino acids. The V segment lost 2 bases and the J segment 2 bases; nucleotides outside the gene matches: 7. Germline loops: CDR1 SQVTM, CDR2 ANQGSEA.

The chain carries TRBV27 and TRBJ2-7; TRBD1 might be the D (5 bases). Trimming stripped 4 bases from V and 7 bases from J, with 26 bases between. CDR1 MNHEY and CDR2 SMNVEV come from the germline V gene (reference sequence). This CDR3 has 17 amino acids. The CDR3 protein is CASSSFRQHQLLSEQYF. CDR3 coding DNA: TGTGCCAGCAGTTCCTTTAGACAGCACCAACTACTATCAGAGCAGTACTTC.

This clone was picked up one time. The V and J genes are TRBV5-1 and TRBJ1-1; tentatively, D is TRBD1 (6 bases). Germline loops: CDR1 SGHRS, CDR2 YFSETQ. This CDR3 region has 14 residues. V gave up 5 bases and J gave up 2 bases, with 13 bases separating them. In nucleotides, the CDR3 is TGCGCCAGCAGTGAGGCGGGGGCCAACACTGAAGCTTTCTTT. Its translation is CASSEAGANTEAFF.

The chain employs TRBV2 and TRBJ1-3; a weak D match, TRBD1 (5 bases). The V gene's germline CDR1 is SNHLY and CDR2 FYNNEI. Trimming shortened V by 4 bases and J by 1 base, and 11 bases separated the two germline ends. The CDR3 runs 15 residues. The CDR3 region has the DNA TGTGCCAGCAGTGCTACAGGAACTTCTGGAAACACCATATATTTT. It specifies CASSATGTSGNTIYF.

The chain joins TRBV5-1 to TRBJ2-2; no reliable D call. Germline CDR1 SGHRS, CDR2 YFSETQ. The CDR3 covers 15 residues. Trimming stripped 1 base from V and 6 bases from J, with 13 bases between. The chain's CDR3 is CASSLMSGNAGELFF. The CDR3 bases are TGCGCCAGCAGCTTGATGTCAGGAAACGCCGGGGAGCTGTTTTTT.

This chain's CDR3 is CASRPLERNTEAFF. As DNA, the CDR3 is TGTGCCAGCAGACCCCTTGAGAGGAACACTGAAGCTTTCTTT. The rearrangement joins TRBV6-1 to TRBJ1-1; D unresolved. CDR1 MNHNS and CDR2 SASEGT come from the germline V gene. CDR3 size: 14 residues. V shed 6 bases and J shed 1 base, with 12 bases lying between them.

The CDR3 DNA is TGTGCCAGCAGCTTTACTAGCGGGACCACCGGGGAGCTGTTTTTT. It codes for CASSFTSGTTGELFF. The chain uses TRBV7-9 and TRBJ2-2; 10 nucleotides line up with TRBD2. The CDR3 loop spans 15 amino acids. Trimming at V came to 3 bases and at J to 4 bases, leaving 2 bases not matched to a gene. CDR1 and CDR2 from the germline V gene are SEHNR and FQNEAQ (reference sequence).

The gene calls are TRBV5-4 and TRBJ2-5; no clear D gene. Germline CDR1 is SGHNT and CDR2 is YYREEE (reference sequence). V was pared by 2 bases and J by 3 bases, with 11 bases between. The CDR3 contains 14 residues. CDR3 DNA sequence: TGTGCCAGCAGCTTCTCAGACGGCGAAGAGACCCAGTACTTC. Its translation is CASSFSDGEETQYF. Together with reference TRBV5-4 and TRBJ2-5, the CDR3 gives the full variable domain: ETGVTQSPTHLIKTRGQQVTLRCSSQSGHNTVSWYQQALGQGPQFIFQYYREEENGRGNFPPRFSGLQFPNYSSELNVNALELDDSALYLCASSFSDGEETQYFGPGTRLLVL.

The gene calls are TRBV6-5 and TRBJ1-5; TRBD1 matches at 9 bases. The germline V gene encodes CDR1 MNHEY and CDR2 SVGAGI. Trimming cost V 2 bases and J 7 bases; bases outside gene matches: 6. The CDR3 is 15 amino acids. This CDR3 reads CASSYTDRGGQPQHF. The CDR3 DNA is TGTGCCAGCAGTTACACCGACAGGGGGGGACAGCCCCAGCATTTT.

For the CDR3, the DNA is TGTGCCAGCAGTTACACAACAGGGAGTGAGCAGTACTTC. It translates to CASSYTTGSEQYF. This rearrangement joins TRBV6-5 to TRBJ2-7; D possibly corresponds to TRBD1 (6 bases). This CDR3 region has 13 residues. V was cut by 2 bases and J by 7 bases, with 12 bases left in between. The germline gives CDR1 MNHEY, CDR2 SVGAGI.

This chain uses TRBV18 with TRBJ1-2; D is perhaps TRBD1 (5 bases). CDR1 and CDR2 (germline): KGHSH, LQKENI. Trimming took 3 bases from V and 5 from J, leaving 13 bases between them. CDR3 length equals 14 residues. CDR3: CASSPARGEYGYTF. In nucleotides, the CDR3 is TGTGCCAGCTCACCCGCGAGGGGCGAGTATGGCTACACCTTC. The full variable domain, rest sourced from reference TRBV18 and TRBJ1-2, is NAGVMQNPRHLVRRRGQEARLRCSPMKGHSHVYWYRQLPEEGLKFMVYLQKENIIDESGMPKERFSAEFPKEGPSILRIQQVVRGDSAAYFCASSPARGEYGYTFGSGTRLTVV.

The chain has TRBV25-1 and TRBJ1-4, with D uncertain. Trimming cost V 3 bases and J 5 bases, with 16 bases left between them. CDR3 length: 16 residues. CDR1 and CDR2 from the germline V gene are MGHDK and SYGVNS. CDR3 residues: CASSEGFEEVNEKLFF. For the CDR3, the DNA is TGTGCCAGCAGTGAGGGGTTTGAGGAGGTAAATGAAAAACTGTTTTTT.

DNA of the CDR3: TGCGCCAGCAGCCAAGATAGTAACAGGGGGGAGCTGTTTTTT. Its translation is CASSQDSNRGELFF. V usage is TRBV4-1 and J usage is TRBJ2-2, with D possibly matching TRBD1 (5 bases). The length of the CDR3 is 14 residues. In germline, CDR1 is MGHRA, CDR2 YSYEKL. Between the trimmed V and J ends, which lost 0 bases and 8 bases, there was a span of 10 bases.

This chain joins TRBV28 and TRBJ1-2, with D uncertain. This CDR3 comprises 12 residues. V shed 6 bases and J shed 0 bases, with 5 bases lying between them. Germline V gene lookup returns CDR1 MDHEN and CDR2 SYDVKM. In nucleotides, the CDR3 is TGTGCCAGCAGCGACCCTAACTATGGCTACACCTTC. Protein product: CASSDPNYGYTF.

The chain links TRBV7-8 to TRBJ2-1, with TRBD2 matching over 8 bases. J was trimmed by 2 bases and V by 1 base; bases with no gene match: 7. Germline CDR1 reads SGHVS; CDR2 reads FQNEAQ. CDR3 length: 17 residues. CDR3 sequence reads: CASSLVWGAGAYNEQFF. The CDR3 DNA follows: TGTGCCAGCAGCTTAGTATGGGGAGCGGGAGCCTACAATGAGCAGTTCTTC.

The chain joins TRBV5-4 to TRBJ2-1; 13 bases are a match to TRBD2. This CDR3 has 15 amino acids. V was pared by 1 base and J by 9 bases, with 4 bases of the junction left unmatched. Germline loops: CDR1 SGHNT, CDR2 YYREEE (reference sequence). CDR3 DNA: TGTGCCAGCAGCTTGAGGACTAGCGGGAGTCGTGAGCAGTTCTTC. Its protein product is CASSLRTSGSREQFF.

V usage is TRBV7-3 and J usage is TRBJ2-3; weak D call: TRBD2 (6 bases). Germline lookup yields CDR1 SGHTA and CDR2 FQGTGA. The length of the CDR3 is 13 residues. Trimming left V 4 bases short and J 3 bases short, with 8 bases between. The CDR3 loop is CASSSGGTDTQYF. The CDR3 coding sequence is TGTGCCAGCAGCTCCGGGGGTACAGATACGCAGTATTTT.

This sequence joins TRBV5-6 and TRBJ1-1, with D perhaps matching TRBD1 (5 bases). The germline V and J ends were trimmed by 3 bases and 6 bases, with 24 bases remaining between them. The CDR3 loop spans 17 amino acids. Germline CDR1 and CDR2: SGHDT and YYEEEE. CDR3 protein: CASSSFGRGEREAEAFF. As DNA, the CDR3 is TGTGCCAGCAGCTCCTTCGGGAGGGGCGAACGTGAGGCTGAAGCTTTCTTT.